This entry features one T cell receptor beta chain sequence. These data are taken from a study of blood T cell repertoires in COVID-19. CDR1 and CDR2 from the germline V gene are SGDLS and YYNGEE. The ends lost 4 bases at V and 4 bases at J; junction bases unmatched: 7. CDR3 length: 14 residues. The protocol was immunoSEQ multiplex PCR, while the TCRdb copy is restricted to in-frame clones and leaves out a portion. The sample lists 150,000 to 200,000 clones; roughly 84% were seen once. The specimen was PBMCs or T cells enriched from blood (not recorded which). V and J are TRBV9 and TRBJ1-2; 7 bases line up with TRBD1. The sequence was collected from a human donor with acute COVID-19. The donor label of this sample is uncertain. CDR3: CASSPRQGIYGYTF. CDR3 DNA: TGTGCCAGCAGCCCGCGACAGGGCATCTATGGCTACACCTTC.